Listed here is a single T cell receptor (beta chain). The source of the sample is a study of control samples from healthy donors and cancer patients. Repertoires were generated with immunoSEQ multiplex PCR, while TCRdb's copy carries only in-frame clones and drops some. The profile shows 95,000 to 150,000 clones, just over 90% of them singletons. Trimming cost V 3 bases and J 7 bases; bases outside gene matches: 19. The CDR3 contains 17 residues. The germline V gene has CDR1 DFQATT and CDR2 SNEGSKA (reference sequence). Sample: blood. The chain links TRBV20-1 to TRBJ2-3; TRBD2 matches at 7 bases. This clonotype was sampled from a woman in her late teens or twenties in good health. CDR3 in amino acids: CSASGPAAAPGGNTQYF. As DNA, the CDR3 is TGCAGTGCTAGTGGTCCGGCGGCCGCACCGGGGGGAAATACGCAGTATTTT.